A single sample gave rise to the 15 T cell receptor beta chains below, sequenced in a study of blood T cell repertoires in COVID-19. Some clones are missing from TCRdb's copy, which holds only in-frame ones; the method was immunoSEQ multiplex PCR. Among about 81,000 clones, 82% were seen once, and the ten largest hold less than 8.5%. The sequenced sample consisted of peripheral blood. The receptors derive from a human donor in a cohort sampled during active COVID-19.

The CDR3 nucleotides are TGTGCCAGTAGTATAGGGGGAGGTTCTGGGGCCAACGTCCTGACTTTC. Its translation: CASSIGGGSGANVLTF. This chain links TRBV19 with TRBJ2-6; D is perhaps TRBD2 (6 bases). Germline V gene data show CDR1 as LNHDA and CDR2 as SQIVND (reference sequence). Trimming cost V 1 base and J 1 base, with 8 bases left between them. CDR3 length equals 16 residues.

The chain uses TRBV3-1 (or the pseudogene TRBV3-2) and TRBJ1-5; TRBD1 might be the D (6 bases). The CDR3 length is 15 residues. Per germline, CDR1 LGHDT and CDR2 YNNKEL (reference sequence). Trimming cost V 3 bases and J 7 bases, with 16 bases left between them. The CDR3 loop reads CASSQTQGKWQPQHF. As DNA, the CDR3 is TGTGCCAGCAGCCAGACACAGGGAAAGTGGCAGCCCCAGCATTTT.

The rearrangement joins TRBV9 to TRBJ1-1, with D hard to call. Germline V lookup: CDR1 SGDLS, CDR2 YYNGEE. The CDR3 loop spans 14 amino acids. Deletions cut 0 bases from V and 3 bases from J, with 9 bases between. The CDR3 nucleotides read TGTGCCAGCAGCGTAGGGCTCTTGGACACTGAAGCTTTCTTT. Amino acids: CASSVGLLDTEAFF.

The chain carries TRBV4-1 and TRBJ1-2; 9 bases match TRBD1. Germline CDR1 MGHRA, CDR2 YSYEKL. Trimming removed 0 bases from V and 4 bases from J; junction bases left unmatched: 0. CDR3 length: 14 residues. CDR3 DNA sequence: TGCGCCAGCAGCCAAGAACAGGGGGCCTATGGCTACACCTTC. The encoded protein is CASSQEQGAYGYTF.

This chain uses TRBV4-2 with TRBJ2-1; D possibly corresponds to TRBD2 (6 bases). Trimming cost V 2 bases and J 6 bases, with 8 bases left between them. The CDR3 covers 13 residues. Germline values: CDR1 LGHNA, CDR2 YNFKEQ. The chain's CDR3 is CASSQLTSNEQFF. The CDR3 DNA sequence: TGTGCCAGCAGCCAATTGACTAGCAATGAGCAGTTCTTC.

V usage is TRBV4-2 and J usage is TRBJ2-2; D is unclear. Germline lookup yields CDR1 LGHNA and CDR2 YNFKEQ. Trimming left V 0 bases short and J 1 base short, with 3 bases between. The CDR3 length is 14 residues. CDR3: CASSQELNTGELFF. For the CDR3, the DNA is TGTGCCAGCAGCCAAGAACTGAACACCGGGGAGCTGTTTTTT.

V usage is TRBV30 and J usage is TRBJ2-3; 8 nucleotides agree with TRBD2. CDR1 is GTSNPN, CDR2 SVGIG, per germline (reference sequence). The CDR3 length is 15 residues. J was trimmed by 5 bases and V by 0 bases; bases with no gene match: 7. CDR3 sequence reads: CAWSVGSGGLDTQYF. The CDR3 nucleotides are TGTGCCTGGAGTGTGGGCAGCGGGGGATTAGATACGCAGTATTTT.

The DNA of the CDR3 is TGTGCCAGCAGCCGGGGGGGAGCCAATAACTATGGCTACACCTTC. It is translated as CASSRGGANNYGYTF. The V gene is TRBV3-1 (or the pseudogene TRBV3-2), the J gene TRBJ1-2; possible D gene TRBD1, 5 bases. The CDR3 is 15 amino acids. V was trimmed by 4 bases and J by 1 base, leaving 13 bases between them. Germline CDR1 and CDR2: LGHDT and YNNKEL (reference sequence).

The CDR3 here is CASSRTRGGTTDTQYF. CDR3 nucleotides: TGTGCCAGCAGCCGAACCCGCGGGGGCACCACAGATACGCAGTATTTT. The V and J genes are TRBV6-2 or TRBV6-3 and TRBJ2-3; a weak D match, TRBD2 (7 bases). The CDR3 runs to 16 residues. V was trimmed by 6 bases and J by 2 bases, leaving 18 bases between them. Germline CDR1 MNHEY, CDR2 SVGEGT.

The rearrangement joins TRBV5-6 to TRBJ1-5; possible D gene TRBD1, 6 bases. The V gene lost 0 bases and the J gene lost 6 bases, with 13 bases spanning the gap. This CDR3 is 15 amino acids long. The germline V gene has CDR1 SGHDT and CDR2 YYEEEE. Here the CDR3 reads CASSLAGVGVQPQHF. DNA for the CDR3: TGTGCCAGCAGCTTGGCAGGGGTGGGGGTTCAGCCCCAGCATTTT.

V is TRBV6-5 and J is TRBJ2-4, with D unresolved. The CDR3 has 16 amino acids. The V end was cut by 2 bases, the J end by 1 base, with 12 bases between. Germline CDR1 reads MNHEY; CDR2 reads SVGAGI. The CDR3 here is CASSYVAATAKNIQYF. CDR3 coding DNA: TGTGCCAGCAGTTACGTGGCGGCTACCGCCAAAAACATTCAGTACTTC.

V gene TRBV7-9 combines with J gene TRBJ2-1; 10 bases line up with TRBD2. Per germline, CDR1 SEHNR and CDR2 FQNEAQ (reference sequence). The CDR3 has 15 residues. Trimming took 5 bases from V and 1 from J; bases not matched to a gene: 2. The CDR3 nucleotides read TGTGCCAGCAGCGGACTAGCGGATTCCTACAATGAGCAGTTCTTC. As protein: CASSGLADSYNEQFF.

The J gene is TRBJ1-2, the V gene TRBV27; the match to TRBD1 covers 8 bases. In germline, CDR1 is MNHEY, CDR2 SMNVEV (reference sequence). Trimming removed 6 bases from V and 7 bases from J; junction bases left unmatched: 7. CDR3 length: 13 amino acids. DNA for the CDR3: TGTGCCAGCAGGAGGTTACAGGGGGGTGGCTACACCTTC. This sequence encodes CASRRLQGGGYTF.

The chain uses TRBV5-1 and TRBJ1-2; a weak D match, TRBD1 (5 bases). The V gene's germline CDR1 is SGHRS and CDR2 YFSETQ. The V gene lost 3 bases and the J gene lost 4 bases, with 10 bases spanning the gap. The CDR3 spans 13 residues. CDR3 bases: TGCGCCAGCAGCTCGGGGGTTGTCTATGGCTACACCTTC. Translated, it gives CASSSGVVYGYTF.

The rearrangement uses TRBV2 and TRBJ2-2; D may be TRBD1 (6 bases). CDR3 size: 14 residues. The V end lost 6 bases, the J end lost 1 base, and 9 bases lay between the germline ends. Germline CDR1 is SNHLY and CDR2 is FYNNEI. The CDR3 spells CASRQGKNTGELFF. The CDR3 bases are TGTGCCAGCAGGCAGGGGAAGAACACCGGGGAGCTGTTTTTT.